The TCR beta chain described here comes from a study of T cell responses to AZD1222 COVID-19 vaccine. Per germline, CDR1 SGHTA and CDR2 FQGTGA. This CDR3 has 12 amino acids. J was trimmed by 10 bases and V by 5 bases; bases with no gene match: 6. Findings and limits, study-wide: Reportedly, close to half of spike-specific TCRs are directed against unmutated variant regions.

Profiled with immunoSEQ multiplex PCR; TCRdb holds only in-frame clones, not every one. Of about 270,000 clones detected, approximately 94% appear once; the ten largest clones hold less than 0.65%. About this clone itself: No antigen is known for it.

The chain combines TRBV7-3 with TRBJ1-1; 8 nucleotides agree with TRBD1. The source material was peripheral blood, sampled 28 days after the second AZD1222 dose. This TCR derives from an adult who received the AZD1222 COVID-19 vaccine. Here the CDR3 reads CASSPYGTGAFF. The CDR3 nucleotides are TGTGCCAGCAGCCCTTACGGGACAGGAGCTTTCTTT.